This T cell receptor beta chain was captured by sequencing in a study of T cells in Graves' hyperthyroidism and ophthalmopathy. V lost 4 bases and J 8 bases, leaving 12 bases between the germline ends. Germline CDR1 is DFQATT and CDR2 is SNEGSKA (reference sequence). The CDR3 runs to 13 residues. From RNA transcripts, TCR beta CDR3 regions were amplified. In the first-round RT-PCR of the TCR CDR3, the HTBI primer set was used. TCRdb recomputed calls from the multiplex PCR reads with MiXCR, one row per CDR3 protein. The sample holds about 420,000 distinct CDR3 sequences, roughly 13% seen once. This TCR came from a woman under 30 with Graves' hyperthyroidism. Sequenced: blood. The V and J genes are TRBV20-1 and TRBJ1-6; unclear D gene. CDR3 loop: CSATPGIDSPLHF. Here the CDR3 DNA reads TGCAGTGCTACGCCGGGGATTGATTCACCCCTCCACTTT.